The 26 T cell receptor beta chains below come from one sample, sequenced in a study of cytomegalovirus exposure and HLA in healthy donors. Primers: 60 Vbeta forward and 13 Jbeta reverse. Assay: immunoSEQ multiplex PCR; the TCRdb copy retains only in-frame clones and omits some. The table records under 95,000 clones, more than 70% of them present only once. Material for sequencing was PBMCs. The receptors were gathered from a woman aged 40 to 50 in good health and CMV-seropositive.

In its sample, this clone is medium-sized (0.01 to 0.1%). In DNA, the CDR3 is TGTGCCAGCCAATTTGAGGGCGTCGGCACTGAAGCTTTCTTT. Protein: CASQFEGVGTEAFF. This rearrangement joins TRBV2 to TRBJ1-1; D uncertain. V lost 8 bases and J 4 bases, leaving 17 bases between the germline ends. CDR3 length: 14 residues. Germline CDR1 is SNHLY and CDR2 is FYNNEI. The full variable domain, with the rest looked up from reference TRBV2 and TRBJ1-1, is EPEVTQTPSHQVTQMGQEVILRCVPISNHLYFYWYRQILGQKVEFLVSFYNNEISEKSEIFDDQFSVERPDGSNFTLKIRSTKLEDSAMYFCASQFEGVGTEAFFGQGTRLTVV.

This clone was detected only a few times. V usage is TRBV6-5 and J usage is TRBJ1-1; D possibly corresponds to TRBD1 (5 bases). Germline-derived CDR1 and CDR2 are MNHEY and SVGAGI. The CDR3 loop spans 14 amino acids. V gave up 6 bases and J gave up 7 bases, with 18 bases separating them. In DNA form, the CDR3 reads TGTGCCAGCAGCGAGAGGGACTTATCGGGTGAAGCTTTCTTT. Encoded protein: CASSERDLSGEAFF.

The chain uses TRBV19 and TRBJ2-5; 9 bases agree with TRBD1. Germline loops: CDR1 LNHDA, CDR2 SQIVND (reference sequence). J gave up 5 bases and V 3 bases, and 1 base lay outside the gene matches. The CDR3 runs 13 residues. CDR3 nucleotides: TGTGCCAGTAGTATTGACAGGGGGGAGACCCAGTACTTC. Its translation: CASSIDRGETQYF.

J is TRBJ2-3 and V is TRBV6-1; possible D gene TRBD2, 6 bases. V lost 2 bases and J lost 0, with 15 bases in between. Germline CDR1 is MNHNS and CDR2 is SASEGT. This CDR3 has 17 amino acids. The CDR3 here is CASSEWASGSSTDTQYF. Written as DNA, the CDR3 is TGTGCCAGCAGTGAATGGGCAAGCGGGTCGAGCACAGATACGCAGTATTTT.

V usage is TRBV7-8 and J usage is TRBJ2-5; TRBD1 agrees at 7 bases. The CDR3 is 13 amino acids. With V trimmed by 5 bases and J by 1 base, 1 base remained unmatched. Germline CDR1 SGHVS, CDR2 FQNEAQ. The CDR3 region is CASSRDSQETQYF. CDR3 coding DNA: TGTGCCAGCAGCCGGGACAGCCAAGAGACCCAGTACTTC.

There are a few counts of this clone. The chain links TRBV6-4 to TRBJ2-3; tentatively, D is TRBD2 (6 bases). The CDR3 sequence is 15 residues long. V lost 6 bases, J lost 3 bases, and 16 bases lay in between. CDR1 and CDR2 from the germline V gene are MRHNA and SNTAGT. CDR3 region: CASSDTIGGTDTQYF. The CDR3, as DNA: TGTGCCAGCAGCGATACCATCGGAGGGACAGATACGCAGTATTTT.

This clone turned up a few times. V usage is TRBV18 and J usage is TRBJ1-4; D not certain. The germline V and J ends were trimmed by 3 bases and 1 base, with 15 bases remaining between them. In germline, CDR1 is KGHSH, CDR2 LQKENI. The CDR3 covers 17 residues. CDR3 in amino acids: CASSPTPYSQTNEKLFF. The CDR3 DNA reads as TGTGCCAGCTCACCTACCCCCTACAGCCAAACTAATGAAAAACTGTTTTTT.

The chain links TRBV5-1 to TRBJ2-5; 16 bases map to TRBD2. Germline V gene lookup returns CDR1 SGHRS and CDR2 YFSETQ. The CDR3 loop spans 16 amino acids. V lost 4 bases and J lost 3; bases outside the gene matches: 3. The CDR3 DNA follows: TGCGCCAGCAGCCAAGGGACTAGCGGGGGGGAAGAGACCCAGTACTTC. The encoded protein is CASSQGTSGGEETQYF.

This clone was counted once. The CDR3 is CASSASGGASYEQYF. DNA for the CDR3: TGTGCCAGCAGCGCTAGCGGGGGGGCCTCCTACGAGCAGTACTTC. The chain couples TRBV7-9 to TRBJ2-7, with 12 bases matching TRBD2. J gave up 0 bases and V 5 bases, and 2 bases lay outside the gene matches. The CDR3 totals 15 residues. Looked up from germline, CDR1 is SEHNR and CDR2 is FQNEAQ (reference sequence).

V and J are TRBV5-1 and TRBJ2-5; 7 nucleotides match TRBD1. Germline values: CDR1 SGHRS, CDR2 YFSETQ. The CDR3 is made up of 16 amino acids. Unmatched junction bases numbered 11, after V lost 4 bases and J lost 2 bases. This CDR3 reads CASSVTGASQQETQYF. Written as DNA, the CDR3 is TGCGCCAGCAGCGTTACAGGGGCTTCACAGCAAGAGACCCAGTACTTC.

In nucleotides, the CDR3 is TGTGCCAGAAGCTTAGTCGCGGCTCAAGAGACCCAGTACTTC. It is translated as CARSLVAAQETQYF. This chain links TRBV7-5 with TRBJ2-5; the D call of TRBD2 is as the table states it, not checked on the DNA. TRBV7-5 represents a pseudogene. This CDR3 has 14 amino acids.

The chain couples TRBV18 to TRBJ2-7, with 9 bases that match TRBD1. V lost 6 bases, J lost 4 bases, and 7 bases stayed unmatched. This CDR3 region has 14 residues. CDR1 and CDR2 from the germline V gene are KGHSH and LQKENI. Written as DNA, the CDR3 is TGTGCCAGCTCCGTTGGGGGACAGGGTTACGAGCAGTACTTC. It is translated as CASSVGGQGYEQYF.

The table lists this clone with a few counts. The rearrangement uses TRBV5-1 and TRBJ1-2, with 7 bases aligning to TRBD1. The trim removed 4 bases at V and 4 bases at J, leaving 4 bases unmatched. The CDR3 extends over 13 amino acids. Germline values: CDR1 SGHRS, CDR2 YFSETQ. Written as DNA, the CDR3 is TGCGCCAGCAGCACGACAGGGTCCTATGGCTACACCTTC. Encoded protein: CASSTTGSYGYTF.

This sequence joins TRBV11-2 and TRBJ2-1; the D gene is possibly TRBD1 (6 bases). Germline loops: CDR1 SGHAT, CDR2 FQNNGV. Trimming pared 3 bases from V and 2 bases from J, leaving 8 bases between. The CDR3 spans 14 residues. The CDR3 nucleotides are TGTGCCAGCAGCTTCAGGACAGCCTACAATGAGCAGTTCTTC. Translation: CASSFRTAYNEQFF.

This sequence joins TRBV6-1 and TRBJ1-4; perhaps TRBD1 as D (5 bases). From germline, CDR1 is MNHNS and CDR2 SASEGT. The V end lost 6 bases, the J end lost 2 bases, and 10 bases lay between the germline ends. The length of the CDR3 is 14 residues. The CDR3 loop reads CASRATVTNEKLFF. Written as DNA, the CDR3 is TGTGCCAGCAGAGCGACAGTTACTAATGAAAAACTGTTTTTT.

This chain joins TRBV10-3 and TRBJ2-7, with 8 bases aligning to TRBD2. This CDR3 is 15 amino acids long. The trim removed 5 bases at V and 0 bases at J, leaving 6 bases unmatched. From germline, CDR1 is ENHRY and CDR2 SYGVKD. The CDR3 region is CAISREGGSSYEQYF. CDR3 coding DNA: TGTGCCATCAGTCGGGAGGGGGGGAGCTCCTACGAGCAGTACTTC.

The V gene is TRBV6-4, the J gene TRBJ1-2; D gene unclear. The V end was cut by 5 bases, the J end by 8 bases, with 21 bases between. CDR1 MRHNA and CDR2 SNTAGT come from the germline V gene. This CDR3 contains 15 residues. CDR3 in DNA: TGTGCCAGCAGTCCAGACCTGGCAACGCGCGGGGGCTACACCTTC. It codes for CASSPDLATRGGYTF.

The chain carries TRBV9 and TRBJ2-7, with TRBD2 matching 11 bases. Germline lookup yields CDR1 SGDLS and CDR2 YYNGEE. The CDR3 has 15 amino acids. The trim removed 0 bases at V and 3 bases at J, leaving 2 bases unmatched. This CDR3 is CASSVAGTSGYEQYF. CDR3 DNA: TGTGCCAGCAGCGTAGCTGGGACTAGCGGCTACGAGCAGTACTTC.

The chain couples TRBV2 to TRBJ2-7, with 8 positions matching TRBD1. The V and J ends lost 10 bases and 4 bases, in that order; junction bases with no gene match: 9. This CDR3 has 13 residues. The germline gives CDR1 SNHLY, CDR2 FYNNEI. DNA of the CDR3: TGTGCCATCGGCGGGCAGGGGGCATACGAGCAGTACTTC. This translates into CAIGGQGAYEQYF.

The chain links TRBV4-2 to TRBJ1-4; D not certain. The V and J ends lost 0 bases and 10 bases respectively, with 12 bases between them. Germline V gives CDR1 LGHNA, CDR2 YNFKEQ. The CDR3 is made up of 14 amino acids. The CDR3 reads CASSQEGLESKLFF. The DNA for the CDR3 is TGTGCCAGCAGCCAAGAGGGTTTGGAGTCAAAACTGTTTTTT.

This clone was detected a few times. V and J are TRBV7-8 and TRBJ1-6; 8 bases map to TRBD1. The CDR3 has 16 amino acids. Germline CDR1 and CDR2: SGHVS and FQNEAQ. The V segment lost 0 bases and the J segment 9 bases; nucleotides outside the gene matches: 7. The CDR3 DNA follows: TGTGCCAGCAGCTTAGCGGGGGGACAGGTGGTTTCACCCCTCCACTTT. Protein: CASSLAGGQVVSPLHF.

Here the CDR3 DNA reads TGTGCCAGCAGCTTGGACACGGTTTATTCTGAAGCTTTCTTT. It translates to CASSLDTVYSEAFF. The rearrangement links TRBV13 to TRBJ1-1, with D possibly TRBD1 on 5 matching bases. V gave up 3 bases and J gave up 6 bases, with 14 bases separating them. The germline V gene encodes CDR1 PRHDT and CDR2 FYEKMQ (reference sequence). This CDR3 spans 14 amino acids.

V usage is TRBV5-4 and J usage is TRBJ1-5, with D perhaps TRBD1 (6 bases). The germline V gene has CDR1 SGHNT and CDR2 YYREEE (reference sequence). Trimming took 5 bases from V and 5 from J, leaving 11 bases between them. This CDR3 has 13 amino acids. The CDR3 spells CASSIGGDQPQHF. Written as DNA, the CDR3 is TGTGCCAGCAGTATAGGGGGGGATCAGCCCCAGCATTTT.

The genes are TRBV5-4 and TRBJ2-4; TRBD2 is a possible D gene (7 bases). Germline V gene lookup returns CDR1 SGHNT and CDR2 YYREEE (reference sequence). The CDR3 length is 15 residues. The V end was cut by 4 bases, the J end by 7 bases, with 18 bases between. This chain's CDR3 is CASSGRGGGVNIQYF. The CDR3 DNA is TGTGCCAGCAGCGGAAGGGGAGGGGGGGTGAACATTCAGTACTTC.

V usage is TRBV5-1 and J usage is TRBJ2-2; TRBD1 matches 12 bases. V trimming: 5 bases; J trimming: 4 bases; junction bases outside the gene matches: 3. Germline values: CDR1 SGHRS, CDR2 YFSETQ. This CDR3 comprises 15 residues. In DNA, the CDR3 is TGCGCCAGCAGAGAGGGACAGGGGGCCACCGGGGAGCTGTTTTTT. Translation gives CASREGQGATGELFF.

The chain couples TRBV19 to TRBJ2-7, with 8 positions matching TRBD1. The J segment lost 6 bases and the V segment lost 3 bases, leaving 4 bases of the junction unmatched. The CDR3 extends over 13 amino acids. The germline CDR1 and CDR2 sequences are LNHDA and SQIVND (reference sequence). CDR3 protein: CASSIQGAGEQYF. CDR3 DNA: TGTGCCAGTAGTATTCAGGGGGCGGGCGAGCAGTACTTC.